This T cell receptor beta chain originates from a study of T cells expressing NK-cell markers. Study information: The TCR beta repertoires originated in sorted CD3+CD56+NKG2C+, CD3+CD56+NKG2C- and CD3+CD56-NKG2C+ T cells. There were seven HCMV-seropositive donors and one seronegative donor among the eight sequenced.

The length of the CDR3 is 15 residues. The germline CDR1 and CDR2 sequences are DFQATT and SNEGSKA (reference sequence). Each CDR3 protein gets one entry in TCRdb, which reprocessed the 5' RACE reads and gives no DNA. The sample includes around 470,000 distinct CDR3 sequences. Details on this clonotype: What it binds is not known.

Points from the study as a whole: Five or six donors showed dominant NKG2C+ clonotypes comprising about 1.0-7.5% of their CD8+ T cells. Where several donors were concerned, these clonotypes also led the CD3+CD56-NKG2C+ fraction.

The source is a woman in her forties or fifties in good health. The chain couples TRBV20-1 to TRBJ2-7; TCRdb outputs TRBD1, but without DNA this stays unchecked. Sequencing was done on a sample of blood T cells: a sorted CD56 or NKG2C T cell subset, CD4+ or CD8+ T cells, or bulk PBMC T cells (not recorded which). CDR3 protein: CSARFLDRSTYEQYF.